This TCR beta chain was documented in a study of T cell clusters in autoimmune cytopenias. Each sample's input was 250 ng genomic DNA, some 40,000 genome equivalents. In terms of frequency, this clonotype is medium-sized. Multiplex touch-down PCR amplified TRB using TRB-A and TRB-B pools in one tube. From the multiplex PCR reads, TCRdb lists one entry per CDR3 protein and no DNA. The specimen's table records about 6,600 distinct CDR3 sequences. The germline gives CDR1 MNHEY, CDR2 SMNVEV (reference sequence). The CDR3 has 16 residues. The chain carries TRBV27 and TRBJ2-2; TCRdb returns TRBD2, unconfirmable since there is no DNA. Sequencing was done on a sample of peripheral blood. The sequence came from a human donor with an autoimmune cytopenia or autoimmune hepatitis (not recorded which). The CDR3 here is CASSPSRGGVTGELFF.